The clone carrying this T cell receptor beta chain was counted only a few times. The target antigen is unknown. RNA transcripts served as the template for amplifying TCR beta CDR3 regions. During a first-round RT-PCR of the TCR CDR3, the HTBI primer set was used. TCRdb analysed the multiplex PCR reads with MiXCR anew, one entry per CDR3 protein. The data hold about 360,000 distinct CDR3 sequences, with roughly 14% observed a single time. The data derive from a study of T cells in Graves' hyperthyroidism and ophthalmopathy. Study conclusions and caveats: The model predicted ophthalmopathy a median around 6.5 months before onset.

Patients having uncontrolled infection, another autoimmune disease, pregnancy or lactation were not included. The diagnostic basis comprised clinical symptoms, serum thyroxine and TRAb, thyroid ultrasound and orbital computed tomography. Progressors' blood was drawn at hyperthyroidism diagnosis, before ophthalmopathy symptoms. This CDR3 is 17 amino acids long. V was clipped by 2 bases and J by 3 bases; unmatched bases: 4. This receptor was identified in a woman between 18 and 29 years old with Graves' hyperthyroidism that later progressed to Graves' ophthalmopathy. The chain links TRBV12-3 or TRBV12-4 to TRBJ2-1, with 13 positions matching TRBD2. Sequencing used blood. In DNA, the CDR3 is TGTGCCAGCAGTTTAAGGGGACTAGCGGGACTCTACAATGAGCAGTTCTTC. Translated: CASSLRGLAGLYNEQFF.